This entry describes one T cell receptor (beta chain). Original data processing: Using reference gene primer amplification, nucleated cell counts were estimated. Repertoires were generated with immunoSEQ multiplex PCR, while TCRdb's copy carries only in-frame clones and drops some. V and J calls plus clone size are reproduced from that table; the DNA served to infer D and trimming. The sample shows under 250,000 clones, 75% to 85% of them seen only once. The data are from a study of blood T cell repertoires in COVID-19. Looking at the study overall: Material from acute and convalescent COVID-19 was sourced from the United States, Italy and Spain. T cells, B-cell-depleted T cells, or PBMCs supplied cDNA or gDNA.

The germline V gene encodes CDR1 MDHEN and CDR2 SYDVKM. The V and J ends lost 3 bases and 4 bases, in that order; junction bases with no gene match: 7. This CDR3 has 16 residues. The sample taken for sequencing was peripheral blood. This sequence was found in a human donor in a cohort sampled during active COVID-19. This chain uses TRBV28 with TRBJ2-2; TRBD1 matches at 8 bases. The CDR3 DNA reads as TGTGCCAGCAGTTTTAGTCGGACAGGGTCCACCGGGGAGCTGTTTTTT. Its translation: CASSFSRTGSTGELFF.